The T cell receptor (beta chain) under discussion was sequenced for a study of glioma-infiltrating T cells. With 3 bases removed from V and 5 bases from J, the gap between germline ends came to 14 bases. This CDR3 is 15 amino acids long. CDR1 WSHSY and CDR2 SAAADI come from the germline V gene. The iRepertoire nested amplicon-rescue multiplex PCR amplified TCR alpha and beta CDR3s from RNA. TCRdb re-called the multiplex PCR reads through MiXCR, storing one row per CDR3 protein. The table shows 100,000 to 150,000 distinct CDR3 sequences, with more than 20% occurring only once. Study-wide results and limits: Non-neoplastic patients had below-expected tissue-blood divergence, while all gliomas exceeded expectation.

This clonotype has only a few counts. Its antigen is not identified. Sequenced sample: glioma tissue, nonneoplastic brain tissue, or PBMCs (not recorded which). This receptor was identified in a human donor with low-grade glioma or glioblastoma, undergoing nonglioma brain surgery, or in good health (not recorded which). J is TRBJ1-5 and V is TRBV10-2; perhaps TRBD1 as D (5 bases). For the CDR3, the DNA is TGCGCCAGCAGTGAAGGGAGACAGACTTATCAGCCCCAGCATTTT. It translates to CASSEGRQTYQPQHF.